Below are 9 T cell receptor beta chains sequenced from a single sample in a study of beta chain features in type 1 diabetes. Expressed TCRB transcripts were sequenced, since all the RNA that had been isolated was reverse transcribed. Libraries were prepared by immunoSEQ multiplex PCR; TCRdb keeps only in-frame clonotypes and omits some of them. The data hold a few hundred thousand clones, with over 25% observed a single time. The source material was naive CD4+ T cells from blood. The receptors derive from a young man in good health.

This clone has just a few counts. The V gene is TRBV7-9, the J gene TRBJ2-1; TRBD2 aligns across 9 bases. The CDR3 is 16 residues long. Germline V gene lookup returns CDR1 SEHNR and CDR2 FQNEAQ (reference sequence). V lost 7 bases to trimming and J lost 8 bases; unmatched junction nucleotides: 15. The CDR3 region has the DNA TGTGCCAGCAACCCGGCGCGGGCTAGCGGGAACTATGAGCAGTTCTTC. It specifies CASNPARASGNYEQFF.

The rearrangement joins TRBV5-1 to TRBJ2-3; the D is unclear. Looked up from germline, CDR1 is SGHRS and CDR2 is YFSETQ. The ends were cut back, 0 bases at V and 6 bases at J, with 11 bases in the middle. There are 14 residues in the CDR3. The CDR3: CASSLVEHGDTQYF. The CDR3 nucleotides are TGCGCCAGCAGCTTGGTTGAGCACGGGGATACGCAGTATTTT.

The chain has TRBV29-1 and TRBJ2-1; 9 bases line up with TRBD1. Germline V gene lookup returns CDR1 SQVTM and CDR2 ANQGSEA. V lost 7 bases and J lost 0; bases outside the gene matches: 4. This CDR3 spans 14 amino acids. The CDR3 here is CSAVDRGSYNEQFF. CDR3 sequence (DNA): TGCAGCGCAGTGGACAGGGGCTCCTACAATGAGCAGTTCTTC.

The sample holds a few counts of this clone. CDR3 coding DNA: TGTGCCAGCAGCTTAGACCGAGTCACCGGGGAGCTGTTTTTT. It codes for CASSLDRVTGELFF. This chain joins TRBV11-3 and TRBJ2-2; no clear D. The V and J ends lost 0 bases and 4 bases respectively, with 6 bases between them. The CDR3 runs to 14 residues. The germline V gene has CDR1 SGHNT and CDR2 YENEEA.

The gene calls are TRBV30 and TRBJ1-4; D may be TRBD1 (5 bases). V dropped 7 bases and J dropped 4 bases, with 19 bases sitting between them. The germline V gene has CDR1 GTSNPN and CDR2 SVGIG (reference sequence). The CDR3 spans 15 residues. DNA of the CDR3: TGTGCCTTGTCCGGGACTTCGGACTTTAATGAAAAACTGTTTTTT. It is translated as CALSGTSDFNEKLFF.

V and J are TRBV19 and TRBJ2-5; 9 bases match TRBD2. Germline trimming cut 5 bases from V and 5 bases from J; bases unmatched to any gene: 3. Germline V gene data show CDR1 as LNHDA and CDR2 as SQIVND (reference sequence). This CDR3 has 13 residues. In nucleotides, the CDR3 is TGTGCCAGTAGTGCTAGCGGGACTGAGACCCAGTACTTC. Its protein product is CASSASGTETQYF.

With regard to this clone: The germline gene is not matched at one end of the junction; a read error may be the cause. The chain carries TRBV29-1 and TRBJ2-3, with D hard to call. The CDR3 sequence is 10 residues long. Germline-derived CDR1 and CDR2 are SQVTM and ANQGSEA. CDR3 residues: CTLATDTQYF. CDR3 coding DNA: TGTACCCTTGCCACAGATACGCAGTATTTT.

The V call is TRBV4-1, the J call TRBJ2-3, with 10 bases identical to TRBD2. Germline V gene data show CDR1 as MGHRA and CDR2 as YSYEKL. J was trimmed by 5 bases and V by 1 base; bases with no gene match: 9. This CDR3 spans 17 amino acids. The CDR3 protein is CASSQGRASGSGDTQYF. CDR3 bases: TGCGCCAGCAGCCAAGGGCGAGCTAGCGGGAGTGGAGATACGCAGTATTTT.

This clone has only one observation. V and J are TRBV7-2 and TRBJ1-4; 7 nucleotides match TRBD1. V dropped 5 bases and J dropped 8; count of bases not matched to a gene: 8. In germline, CDR1 is SGHTA, CDR2 FQGNSA. There are 14 residues in the CDR3. The DNA for the CDR3 is TGTGCCAGCAGCGGTTACAGGGGAGAGGAAAAACTGTTTTTT. As protein: CASSGYRGEEKLFF.